These 21 T cell receptor beta chains share one sample of origin, sequenced in a study of CD8 T cells in ankylosing spondylitis. TCRdb re-called the 5' RACE reads with MiXCR, one entry per CDR3 protein. The sample records approximately 250,000 distinct CDR3 sequences, about 24% being singletons. Sequences were obtained from blood, either unsorted or a sorted T cell fraction (not recorded which). These receptors were taken from a male donor with ankylosing spondylitis or in good health (not recorded which).

The chain links TRBV18 to TRBJ2-1, with 9 positions matching TRBD1. V trimming: 3 bases; J trimming: 7 bases; junction bases outside the gene matches: 13. Germline lookup yields CDR1 KGHSH and CDR2 LQKENI. This CDR3 has 17 amino acids. CDR3 region: CASSPLAPGTGINEQFF. CDR3 bases: TGTGCCAGCTCACCGCTAGCCCCCGGGACAGGGATTAATGAGCAGTTCTTC.

This clonotype was picked up many times. The rearrangement uses TRBV20-1 and TRBJ2-3; D call uncertain. The V gene lost 1 base and the J gene lost 6 bases, with 5 bases spanning the gap. The CDR3 spans 11 residues. Per the germline V gene, CDR1 is DFQATT and CDR2 is SNEGSKA (reference sequence). The CDR3 DNA reads TGCAGTGCTAGAGGATGGGATACGCAGTATTTT. Amino acid sequence: CSARGWDTQYF.

The chain links TRBV10-3 to TRBJ1-2; tentatively, D is TRBD1 (5 bases). The germline V and J ends were trimmed by 2 bases and 1 base, with 11 bases remaining between them. This CDR3 has 15 residues. Germline CDR1 is ENHRY and CDR2 is SYGVKD. The CDR3, as DNA: TGTGCCATCAGTGAGCCGGGTGACAGTAACTATGGCTACACCTTC. Amino acids: CAISEPGDSNYGYTF.

This clonotype was found a few times. In DNA form, the CDR3 reads TGTGCCAGCAGGACACGTCCGGGACAGGGAACAGATACGCAGTATTTT. Protein sequence: CASRTRPGQGTDTQYF. The V call is TRBV7-2, the J call TRBJ2-3, with 9 nucleotides matching TRBD1. Looked up from germline, CDR1 is SGHTA and CDR2 is FQGNSA. With 6 bases clipped from V and 3 bases from J, the junction kept 10 bases outside the gene matches. This CDR3 is built from 16 residues.

In this sample, this clonotype turned up many times. The chain carries TRBV29-1 and TRBJ2-2; tentatively, D is TRBD1 or TRBD2 (5 bases each). Trimming removed 7 bases from V and 7 bases from J, with 13 bases in between. This CDR3 has 12 residues. Per germline, CDR1 SQVTM and CDR2 ANQGSEA. The CDR3 coding sequence is TGCAGCGCCGACGGGGCTGTCGGGGAGCTGTTTTTT. It codes for CSADGAVGELFF.

The J gene is TRBJ2-1, the V gene TRBV20-1; 12 nucleotides agree with TRBD1. With V trimmed by 5 bases and J by 5 bases, 10 bases remained unmatched. The CDR3 has 16 residues. Germline CDR1 DFQATT, CDR2 SNEGSKA (reference sequence). CDR3 DNA sequence: TGCAGTGCTCCCGGGACAGGGGGCGCGAGGCACAATGAGCAGTTCTTC. This gives the protein CSAPGTGGARHNEQFF.

This clonotype was counted a few times. The chain joins TRBV6-1 to TRBJ1-5; D perhaps matches TRBD1 (6 bases). The V gene lost 6 bases and the J gene lost 6 bases, with 18 bases spanning the gap. From germline, CDR1 is MNHNS and CDR2 SASEGT. The CDR3 covers 15 residues. The CDR3 DNA follows: TGTGCCAGCAGCCCGAATACAGGGCTTGGTCAGCCCCAGCATTTT. It encodes CASSPNTGLGQPQHF.

The chain joins TRBV6-1 to TRBJ1-4; D unresolved. The CDR3 spans 16 residues. Deletions cut 3 bases from V and 0 bases from J, with 11 bases between. Germline CDR1 reads MNHNS; CDR2 reads SASEGT. The CDR3: CASSDWQPATNEKLFF. For the CDR3, the DNA is TGTGCCAGCAGTGATTGGCAGCCTGCAACTAATGAAAAACTGTTTTTT.

This clonotype was counted between two and nine times. V gene TRBV20-1 combines with J gene TRBJ2-3; D call uncertain. V lost 0 bases and J lost 5, with 6 bases in between. The CDR3 covers 12 residues. Germline values: CDR1 DFQATT, CDR2 SNEGSKA (reference sequence). The CDR3: CSARDPGDTQYF. CDR3 in DNA: TGCAGTGCTAGAGATCCGGGAGATACGCAGTATTTT.

This clonotype came up a few times. V gene TRBV6-5 combines with J gene TRBJ1-2; D is possibly TRBD1 (5 bases). The ends were cut back, 0 bases at V and 2 bases at J, with 13 bases in the middle. CDR1 and CDR2 (germline): MNHEY, SVGAGI. CDR3 size: 16 residues. CDR3 residues: CASSYSIGHPNYGYTF. CDR3 nucleotides: TGTGCCAGCAGTTACTCGATTGGACACCCGAACTATGGCTACACCTTC.

The chain uses TRBV20-1 and TRBJ1-5; tentatively, D is TRBD1 (5 bases). CDR1 is DFQATT and CDR2 is SNEGSKA in the germline V gene (reference sequence). V was trimmed by 5 bases and J by 1 base, leaving 9 bases between them. This CDR3 spans 13 amino acids. This CDR3 is CSAQRDSNQPQHF. As DNA, the CDR3 is TGCAGTGCTCAAAGGGACAGCAATCAGCCCCAGCATTTT.

This clonotype was counted at least ten times. The V and J genes are TRBV12-3 or TRBV12-4 and TRBJ1-6; D is unresolved. This CDR3 is 13 amino acids long. Trimming left V 3 bases short and J 7 bases short, with 7 bases between. As DNA, the CDR3 is TGTGCCAGCAGTTTGGGTTGGAATTCACCCCTCCACTTT. This gives the protein CASSLGWNSPLHF.

The chain carries TRBV20-1 and TRBJ2-2; D is ambiguous. Germline V gene sequence: CDR1 DFQATT, CDR2 SNEGSKA (reference sequence). This CDR3 is 14 amino acids long. Trimming pared 2 bases from V and 4 bases from J, leaving 11 bases between. CDR3 sequence reads: CSARSRRSTGELFF. In DNA form, the CDR3 reads TGCAGTGCTAGATCAAGACGGTCCACCGGGGAGCTGTTTTTT.

The J gene is TRBJ2-3, the V gene TRBV12-3 or TRBV12-4, with 10 bases matching TRBD2. V was pared by 6 bases and J by 0 bases, with 6 bases of the junction left unmatched. CDR3 length: 16 amino acids. Here the CDR3 DNA reads TGTGCCAGCAGCTACCTACTAGCGGGGAGCACAGATACGCAGTATTTT. As protein: CASSYLLAGSTDTQYF.

This clonotype was detected only a few times. The chain couples TRBV7-2 to TRBJ2-7; TRBD2 might be the D (6 bases). The V gene lost 6 bases and the J gene lost 0 bases, with 15 bases spanning the gap. Germline lookup yields CDR1 SGHTA and CDR2 FQGNSA. The CDR3 sequence is 15 residues long. CDR3 protein: CASSRGGVGSYEQYF. The CDR3 bases are TGTGCCAGCAGTAGGGGAGGTGTGGGCTCCTACGAGCAGTACTTC.

This clonotype has ten or more counts. The chain combines TRBV6-4 with TRBJ2-1; possible D gene TRBD2, 6 bases. Trimming took off 2 bases at V and 3 bases at J, with 11 bases between the two ends. Germline V gene lookup returns CDR1 MRHNA and CDR2 SNTAGT. The CDR3 has 15 amino acids. CDR3 amino acids: CASSDTGLNYNEQFF. The CDR3 region has the DNA TGTGCCAGCAGTGACACGGGACTGAACTACAATGAGCAGTTCTTC.

This clonotype was found many times. The CDR3 bases are TGTGCCAGCAGTTACTCGTTGAGTGAGCAGTTCTTC. This codes for CASSYSLSEQFF. The V and J genes are TRBV6-5 and TRBJ2-1; no definite D call. This CDR3 is 12 amino acids long. Per germline, CDR1 MNHEY and CDR2 SVGAGI. Trimming removed 0 bases from V and 9 bases from J, with 6 bases in between.

A few counts support this clonotype. The gene calls are TRBV20-1 and TRBJ2-1; 7 bases agree with TRBD2. The V segment lost 2 bases and the J segment 4 bases; nucleotides outside the gene matches: 2. This CDR3 spans 13 amino acids. Germline loops: CDR1 DFQATT, CDR2 SNEGSKA (reference sequence). For the CDR3, the DNA is TGCAGTGCTAGACCTAGCGGATACAATGAGCAGTTCTTC. This sequence encodes CSARPSGYNEQFF.

This clonotype was detected many times. This chain links TRBV29-1 with TRBJ1-2; D remains unclear. This CDR3 is 14 amino acids long. Trimming took off 0 bases at V and 4 bases at J, with 12 bases between the two ends. Per germline, CDR1 SQVTM and CDR2 ANQGSEA. CDR3 sequence: CSVEDPRLAYGYTF. Here the CDR3 DNA reads TGCAGCGTTGAAGATCCAAGACTGGCCTATGGCTACACCTTC. Together with reference TRBV29-1 and TRBJ1-2, the CDR3 gives the full variable domain: SAVISQKPSRDICQRGTSLTIQCQVDSQVTMMFWYRQQPGQSLTLIATANQGSEATYESGFVIDKFPISRPNLTFSTLTVSNMSPEDSSIYLCSVEDPRLAYGYTFGSGTRLTVV.

This clonotype has a count of ten or more. The rearrangement joins TRBV20-1 to TRBJ2-7; 7 bases align to TRBD1. Germline V gene sequence: CDR1 DFQATT, CDR2 SNEGSKA (reference sequence). This CDR3 is built from 13 residues. Trimming took 6 bases from V and 3 from J; bases not matched to a gene: 8. The CDR3 DNA is TGCAGTGCGGTAGGGGGCGATGGCTACGAGCAGTACTTC. This encodes CSAVGGDGYEQYF.

The table lists this clonotype with many counts. V and J are TRBV4-2 and TRBJ2-3; the match to TRBD1 covers 9 bases. CDR1 LGHNA and CDR2 YNFKEQ come from the germline V gene. The CDR3 runs 15 residues. With 3 bases clipped from V and 4 bases from J, the junction kept 5 bases outside the gene matches. The CDR3 DNA reads TGTGCCAGCAGCCAGGGGGGACAGGGCGCAGATACGCAGTATTTT. Protein: CASSQGGQGADTQYF.